These 32 T cell receptor beta chains came from one sample sequenced in a study of cytomegalovirus exposure and HLA in healthy donors. The PCR used 60 Vbeta and 13 Jbeta primers. Data came from immunoSEQ multiplex PCR; TCRdb stores just in-frame clones and leaves some out. Here the sample spans fewer than 200,000 clones, roughly four fifths being singletons. Sequenced: PBMCs. All receptors derive from a man aged 50 to 59 in good health and CMV-seropositive.

The chain has TRBV27 and TRBJ2-7; 7 positions agree with TRBD2. Germline CDR1 reads MNHEY; CDR2 reads SMNVEV (reference sequence). The CDR3 totals 16 residues. After removal of 0 bases from V and 2 bases from J, the junction contained 7 bases not matched to a gene. The CDR3 DNA reads as TGTGCCAGCAGTTTATCGGGACTAACCTTAACCTACGAGCAGTACTTC. It specifies CASSLSGLTLTYEQYF.

This chain links TRBV28 with TRBJ2-5; 9 positions agree with TRBD2. The CDR3 consists of 14 residues. The V gene end was trimmed by 6 bases and the J gene end by 5 bases; junction bases not matched to a gene: 7. Germline CDR1 and CDR2: MDHEN and SYDVKM. The chain's CDR3 is CASRAGGSWETQYF. The CDR3 DNA sequence: TGTGCCAGCAGGGCGGGAGGGTCATGGGAGACCCAGTACTTC.

This sequence joins TRBV6-4 and TRBJ2-5; D is possibly TRBD1 (6 bases). The CDR3 runs 15 residues. V lost 3 bases and J lost 5, with 16 bases in between. Germline V gene data show CDR1 as MRHNA and CDR2 as SNTAGT. The CDR3 loop reads CASSESGQPSETQYF. CDR3 bases: TGTGCCAGCAGTGAAAGTGGACAGCCCTCCGAGACCCAGTACTTC.

The chain has TRBV10-3 and TRBJ1-3; maybe TRBD1 (6 bases). CDR1 is ENHRY, CDR2 SYGVKD, per germline. The CDR3 extends over 16 amino acids. Trimming removed 3 bases from V and 3 bases from J, with 15 bases in between. CDR3 nucleotides: TGTGCCATCAGTGAATCGGGGGGCTCTGGTGGAAACACCATATATTTT. Translating gives CAISESGGSGGNTIYF.

The CDR3: CASQGDSYEQYF. CDR3 DNA sequence: TGTGCCAGCCAGGGTGACTCCTACGAGCAGTACTTC. The chain is built from TRBV6-6 and TRBJ2-7; TRBD1 is a possible D gene (5 bases). Germline CDR1 reads MNHNY; CDR2 reads SVGAGI (reference sequence). This CDR3 region has 12 residues. V shed 8 bases and J shed 0 bases, with 8 bases lying between them.

The chain carries TRBV19 and TRBJ2-7, with a possible D match to TRBD1 (6 bases). V was pared by 5 bases and J by 2 bases, with 16 bases between. CDR1 is LNHDA and CDR2 is SQIVND in the germline V gene (reference sequence). This CDR3 has 15 residues. This CDR3 reads CASSGPGHFTYEQYF. The CDR3 region has the DNA TGTGCCAGTAGTGGTCCGGGACACTTCACCTACGAGCAGTACTTC. Complete variable domain (other parts from reference TRBV19 and TRBJ2-7): DGGITQSPKYLFRKEGQNVTLSCEQNLNHDAMYWYRQDPGQGLRLIYYSQIVNDFQKGDIAEGYSVSREKKESFPLTVTSAQKNPTAFYLCASSGPGHFTYEQYFGPGTRLTVT.

The rearrangement links TRBV25-1 to TRBJ1-6; D might be TRBD1 (5 bases). Germline loops: CDR1 MGHDK, CDR2 SYGVNS. There are 17 residues in the CDR3. V lost 3 bases and J lost 5, with 17 bases in between. CDR3 sequence reads: CASSDPGVGTNNSPLHF. DNA for the CDR3: TGTGCCAGCAGTGATCCTGGAGTGGGGACTAATAATTCACCCCTCCACTTT.

This sequence joins TRBV7-2 and TRBJ1-2; weak D call: TRBD1 (6 bases). The CDR3 is made up of 16 amino acids. CDR1 is SGHTA and CDR2 is FQGNSA in the germline V gene. The V and J ends lost 1 base and 2 bases respectively, with 14 bases between them. The CDR3 nucleotides are TGTGCCAGCAGCTTAGTTACAGGGACGACAAACTATGGCTACACCTTC. Translated, it gives CASSLVTGTTNYGYTF.

V gene TRBV6-5 combines with J gene TRBJ1-2; D gene ambiguous. Trimming took 0 bases from V and 7 from J, leaving 15 bases between them. The length of the CDR3 is 15 residues. Per the germline V gene, CDR1 is MNHEY and CDR2 is SVGAGI. The CDR3 loop reads CASSYSMAGRLGYTF. The CDR3 nucleotides are TGTGCCAGCAGTTACTCGATGGCCGGGAGGCTTGGCTACACCTTC.

This chain uses TRBV7-6 with TRBJ2-2, with a weak D call TRBD1 (6 bases). Trimming took off 5 bases at V and 5 bases at J, with 15 bases between the two ends. CDR1 and CDR2 from the germline V gene are SGHVS and FNYEAQ. The CDR3 has 15 residues. The CDR3 nucleotides are TGTGCCAGCAGCCAGGACAGCCCGAGGACCGGGGAGCTGTTTTTT. Encoded protein: CASSQDSPRTGELFF. The full variable domain, rest sourced from reference TRBV7-6 and TRBJ2-2, is GAGVSQSPRYKVTKRGQDVALRCDPISGHVSLYWYRQALGQGPEFLTYFNYEAQQDKSGLPNDRFSAERPEGSISTLTIQRTEQRDSAMYRCASSQDSPRTGELFFGEGSRLTVL.

The rearrangement uses TRBV21-1 and TRBJ2-7; TRBD2 was called by the table and not checked on the DNA. TRBV21-1 is a pseudogene. This CDR3 contains 14 residues. The chain's CDR3 is CASRYARREYEQYF. In DNA, the CDR3 is TGTGCCAGCCGTTACGCCCGAAGAGAGTACGAGCAGTACTTC.

V is TRBV28 and J is TRBJ1-1; 8 nucleotides match TRBD1. This CDR3 contains 14 residues. Germline V CDR1 and CDR2: MDHEN, SYDVKM. V lost 6 bases, J lost 0 bases, and 3 bases stayed unmatched. CDR3 sequence reads: CASRKDRVNTEAFF. DNA for the CDR3: TGTGCCAGCAGAAAGGACAGGGTGAACACTGAAGCTTTCTTT.

This clone was observed once. The chain couples TRBV7-9 to TRBJ2-7; TRBD2 agrees at 7 bases. The CDR3 runs 15 residues. Germline V lookup: CDR1 SEHNR, CDR2 FQNEAQ (reference sequence). V trimming: 1 base; J trimming: 2 bases; junction bases outside the gene matches: 5. DNA for the CDR3: TGTGCCAGCAGCTTAGAAAACGGACTAGCCTACGAGCAGTACTTC. Translation gives CASSLENGLAYEQYF.

The J gene is TRBJ1-1, the V gene TRBV5-1, with 10 bases aligning to TRBD1. The trim removed 1 base at V and 4 bases at J, leaving 4 bases unmatched. Germline loops: CDR1 SGHRS, CDR2 YFSETQ. The CDR3 runs 15 residues. The CDR3 protein is CASSLRTGGSTEAFF. CDR3 sequence (DNA): TGCGCCAGCAGCTTGAGGACAGGGGGTAGCACTGAAGCTTTCTTT. Full variable domain (missing parts from reference TRBV5-1 and TRBJ1-1): KAGVTQTPRYLIKTRGQQVTLSCSPISGHRSVSWYQQTPGQGLQFLFEYFSETQRNKGNFPGRFSGRQFSNSRSEMNVSTLELGDSALYLCASSLRTGGSTEAFFGQGTRLTVV.

The genes are TRBV5-4 and TRBJ2-1; D is perhaps TRBD1 (6 bases). This CDR3 spans 16 amino acids. Germline V gene data show CDR1 as SGHNT and CDR2 as YYREEE (reference sequence). V lost 3 bases to trimming and J lost 4 bases, with 17 bases between them. In nucleotides, the CDR3 is TGTGCCAGCAGCTCGTCATCCCGGGACAATTACAATGAGCAGTTCTTC. It encodes CASSSSSRDNYNEQFF.

This clone was seen many times. This chain joins TRBV5-6 and TRBJ2-2; D is possibly TRBD2 (5 bases). Deletions cut 0 bases from V and 4 bases from J, with 10 bases between. The CDR3 extends over 15 amino acids. Looked up from germline, CDR1 is SGHDT and CDR2 is YYEEEE. The CDR3, as DNA: TGTGCCAGCAGCTTGGGCGGGCTGGGCACCGGGGAGCTGTTTTTT. Translating gives CASSLGGLGTGELFF.

The V gene is TRBV15, the J gene TRBJ1-1; TRBD1 might be the D (6 bases). The CDR3 loop spans 15 amino acids. Germline V lookup: CDR1 LNHNV, CDR2 YYDKDF (reference sequence). V was shortened by 0 bases and J by 7 bases, with 15 bases between the two germline ends. This CDR3 reads CATSREGGQTSEAFF. The CDR3 DNA follows: TGTGCCACCAGCAGAGAAGGAGGACAGACCAGTGAAGCTTTCTTT.

In this sample, this clone turned up once. The chain joins TRBV27 to TRBJ2-7, with TRBD2 matching over 7 bases. V lost 3 bases to trimming and J lost 2 bases; unmatched junction nucleotides: 7. Germline V gene sequence: CDR1 MNHEY, CDR2 SMNVEV (reference sequence). The CDR3 runs 15 residues. For the CDR3, the DNA is TGTGCCAGCAGTTTCTTAAGGGCGGGAGCCTACGAGCAGTACTTC. As protein: CASSFLRAGAYEQYF.

This sequence joins TRBV2 and TRBJ1-5, with a possible D match to TRBD1 (5 bases). Germline assignment: CDR1 SNHLY and CDR2 FYNNEI. Trimming left V 7 bases short and J 6 bases short, with 13 bases between. This CDR3 is 13 amino acids long. As DNA, the CDR3 is TGTGCCAGCAAGGGGTACGGGCCTCAGCCCCAGCATTTT. This translates into CASKGYGPQPQHF.

The CDR3 coding sequence is TGTGCCAGCAGTGGATTAACAAAAAGCTCCTACAATGAGCAGTTCTTC. Protein product: CASSGLTKSSYNEQFF. The chain uses TRBV25-1 and TRBJ2-1, with no clear D. Germline CDR1 reads MGHDK; CDR2 reads SYGVNS. The CDR3 consists of 16 residues. Trimming took off 4 bases at V and 0 bases at J, with 13 bases between the two ends.

The V and J genes are TRBV7-8 and TRBJ2-7; TRBD1 aligns across 8 bases. CDR3 length equals 15 residues. Germline V gene sequence: CDR1 SGHVS, CDR2 FQNEAQ. V gave up 5 bases and J gave up 3 bases; unmatched junction bases: 9. The CDR3 nucleotides read TGTGCCAGCAGCCCAATGGGACAGGCTATCTACGAGCAGTACTTC. Translated, it gives CASSPMGQAIYEQYF.

V gene TRBV27 combines with J gene TRBJ2-2, with unresolved D. The V end was cut by 4 bases, the J end by 1 base, with 4 bases between. The germline V gene encodes CDR1 MNHEY and CDR2 SMNVEV (reference sequence). The CDR3 sequence is 13 residues long. For the CDR3, the DNA is TGTGCCAGCAGTTCCAGGAACACCGGGGAGCTGTTTTTT. It codes for CASSSRNTGELFF.

The CDR3 DNA reads TGTGCCAGCAGTTACGGACGCAGGGGGACCTACGAGCAGTACTTC. Translated, it gives CASSYGRRGTYEQYF. The J gene is TRBJ2-7, the V gene TRBV6-5; the match to TRBD1 covers 7 bases. Germline values: CDR1 MNHEY, CDR2 SVGAGI. This CDR3 has 15 amino acids. Trimming removed 2 bases from V and 2 bases from J; junction bases left unmatched: 6.

In DNA, the CDR3 is TGTGCCTGGAGTGTAGGGGACAGGGTGGAGACCCAGTACTTC. As protein: CAWSVGDRVETQYF. The chain recombines TRBV30 with TRBJ2-5, with TRBD1 identical over 9 bases. This CDR3 spans 14 amino acids. Germline CDR1 GTSNPN, CDR2 SVGIG (reference sequence). J gave up 5 bases and V 0 bases, and 4 bases lay outside the gene matches.

This clone came up once. CDR3 bases: TGTGCCTGGAGTCGATCCGGCTCCTACAATGAGCAGTTCTTC. The encoded protein is CAWSRSGSYNEQFF. This chain uses TRBV30 with TRBJ2-1; D remains ambiguous. Germline V gene data show CDR1 as GTSNPN and CDR2 as SVGIG (reference sequence). This CDR3 region has 14 residues. V was clipped by 2 bases and J by 0 bases, with 8 bases between them.

The V and J genes are TRBV6-5 and TRBJ1-2; perhaps TRBD1 as D (6 bases). Germline CDR1 is MNHEY and CDR2 is SVGAGI. V lost 7 bases, J lost 1 base, and 16 bases lay in between. The CDR3 runs 15 residues. The CDR3 DNA follows: TGTGCCAGCACCTCTTGGGGGGGCAATAACTATGGCTACACCTTC. Amino acid sequence: CASTSWGGNNYGYTF.

V usage is TRBV4-2 and J usage is TRBJ1-5, with TRBD1 as a possible D gene (6 bases). CDR1 is LGHNA and CDR2 is YNFKEQ in the germline V gene. V lost 2 bases, J lost 0 bases, and 11 bases lay in between. This CDR3 spans 16 amino acids. CDR3 in amino acids: CASSQNYRDSNQPQHF. In DNA form, the CDR3 reads TGTGCCAGCAGCCAAAATTACAGGGATAGCAATCAGCCCCAGCATTTT.

This chain joins TRBV7-2 and TRBJ2-5; TRBD2 aligns across 7 bases. Germline V gene data show CDR1 as SGHTA and CDR2 as FQGNSA. The CDR3 spans 14 residues. V lost 5 bases, J lost 2 bases, and 5 bases stayed unmatched. CDR3 loop: CASSLGTIQETQYF. CDR3 in DNA: TGTGCCAGCAGCCTTGGGACTATACAAGAGACCCAGTACTTC.

This clone appeared a single time. The chain couples TRBV18 to TRBJ2-3, with D maybe TRBD2 (6 bases). The CDR3 length is 14 residues. V was cut by 4 bases and J by 2 bases, with 10 bases left in between. Per germline, CDR1 KGHSH and CDR2 LQKENI. This CDR3 is CASSLGLTTDTQYF. Here the CDR3 DNA reads TGTGCCAGCTCACTAGGACTAACCACAGATACGCAGTATTTT.

V usage is TRBV5-1 and J usage is TRBJ2-1; 8 nucleotides line up with TRBD2. This CDR3 has 15 residues. Germline values: CDR1 SGHRS, CDR2 YFSETQ. The junction had 2 bases not matched to a gene; V was cut back by 0 bases and J by 3 bases. CDR3 protein: CASSLGAGVYNEQFF. The CDR3 nucleotides read TGCGCCAGCAGCTTGGGAGCGGGGGTCTACAATGAGCAGTTCTTC.

The rearrangement uses TRBV6-1 and TRBJ1-4; TRBD1 matches 7 bases. The germline V gene has CDR1 MNHNS and CDR2 SASEGT. The V gene end was trimmed by 7 bases and the J gene end by 6 bases; junction bases not matched to a gene: 5. The CDR3 extends over 13 amino acids. The CDR3 here is CASNTDRDEKLFF. As DNA, the CDR3 is TGTGCCAGCAATACTGACAGGGATGAAAAACTGTTTTTT.

Written as DNA, the CDR3 is TGTGCCAGCAACTCCGGGACAAATCAAGAGACCCAGTACTTC. Protein: CASNSGTNQETQYF. The chain employs TRBV11-3 and TRBJ2-5, with TRBD1 as a possible D gene (6 bases). This CDR3 has 14 residues. The germline V and J ends were trimmed by 7 bases and 2 bases, with 14 bases remaining between them. The V gene's germline CDR1 is SGHNT and CDR2 YENEEA.